The TCR beta chain described here comes from a study of T cells in Graves' hyperthyroidism and ophthalmopathy. In the study overall: Blood was drawn when the patient was first diagnosed and still untreated.

It was uncontrolled infection, other autoimmune disease, pregnancy or lactation that excluded patients. Out of approximately 10 ml of fresh peripheral blood came the PBMCs. To note about this clonotype: The antigen remains unidentified.

Notes on the study in general: Researchers found most expanded thyroid clonotypes above 0.001 in blood as well.

Using RNA transcripts as the source, TCR beta CDR3 regions were amplified. An initial round of RT-PCR targeting the TCR CDR3 relied on the HTBI primer set. Each CDR3 protein is one row after TCRdb ran MiXCR on the multiplex PCR reads. The sample lists 600,000 to 800,000 distinct CDR3 sequences, approximately 40% seen once, with more than 25% in the top ten. Trimming removed 7 bases from V and 6 bases from J; junction bases left unmatched: 6. Germline lookup yields CDR1 SEHNR and CDR2 FQNEAQ (reference sequence). This CDR3 spans 15 amino acids. The sequenced sample was blood. The clonotype was recovered from a woman aged 40-49 years with Graves' hyperthyroidism. This chain uses TRBV7-9 with TRBJ2-2; 12 bases are a match to TRBD1. CDR3 coding DNA: TGTGCCAGCAACCGGGGACAGGGGGCCTCCGGGGAGCTGTTTTTT. Translating gives CASNRGQGASGELFF.